Described below is a single TCR beta chain sequence and its context. Recovery meant two consecutive negative NP/OP PCR tests, professional clearance, or resolved symptoms. The entry originates in a study of blood T cell repertoires in COVID-19. TCRdb's table, derived via immunoSEQ multiplex PCR, lists solely in-frame clones and lacks some. The sample includes 150,000 to 200,000 clones, about 84% seen only once; the top ten take approximately 6%. The receptor was derived from a man in his forties or fifties who had recovered from COVID-19. The specimen was PBMCs or T cells enriched from blood (not recorded which).

Here the CDR3 reads CASSQGPINTEAFF. CDR3 DNA: TGTGCCAGCAGTCAGGGTCCTATAAACACTGAAGCTTTCTTT. The chain is built from TRBV6-5 and TRBJ1-1; the D gene is possibly TRBD1 (5 bases). This CDR3 has 14 residues. Germline V gene lookup returns CDR1 MNHEY and CDR2 SVGAGI. Trimming left V 5 bases short and J 2 bases short, with 12 bases between.